The 24 T cell receptor beta chains reported below all come from one sample, sequenced in a study of T-cell reconstitution after alpha-beta-depleted transplantation in children. Preparing the TCRbeta library involved the use of unique molecular identifiers. From the PCR reads, TCRdb called clonotypes with MiXCR, one entry per CDR3 protein. The table lists tens of thousands of distinct CDR3 sequences, 15% to 18% of them singletons, with about 19% in the top ten. The sequences come from PBMCs, mostly from graft donor cells, collected 180 days after TCRalphabeta/CD19-depleted stem cell transplant. Receptor source: a male patient aged 2 to 9 who had a stem cell transplant for acute lymphoblastic leukemia, so the T cells may come from the graft donor.

This clonotype was picked up a small number of times. The gene calls are TRBV20-1 and TRBJ2-2; the match to TRBD1 covers 7 bases. The V gene end was trimmed by 0 bases and the J gene end by 1 base; junction bases not matched to a gene: 2. Germline V gene lookup returns CDR1 DFQATT and CDR2 SNEGSKA (reference sequence). CDR3 size: 15 residues. As DNA, the CDR3 is TGCAGTGCTAGAGAAGGGGGCAAGAACACCGGGGAGCTGTTTTTT. Protein sequence: CSAREGGKNTGELFF.

This clonotype was picked up a small number of times. V and J are TRBV5-1 and TRBJ2-5, with 7 bases fitting TRBD2. Per the germline V gene, CDR1 is SGHRS and CDR2 is YFSETQ. The CDR3 covers 15 residues. V lost 5 bases, J lost 4 bases, and 11 bases stayed unmatched. The CDR3, as DNA: TGCGCCAGCAGTTCCAACTGGGGGGGTTCAGAGACCCAGTACTTC. It specifies CASSSNWGGSETQYF.

The V and J genes are TRBV6-2 or TRBV6-3 and TRBJ2-7, with D hard to call. Trimming cost V 6 bases and J 5 bases, with 14 bases left between them. Germline values: CDR1 MNHEY, CDR2 SVGEGT. The CDR3 totals 13 residues. The chain's CDR3 is CASSPIGGNEQYF. The CDR3 bases are TGTGCCAGCAGCCCGATTGGTGGTAACGAGCAGTACTTC.

This clonotype occurred a few times. This chain connects TRBV20-1 to TRBJ2-3, with 8 bases identical to TRBD2. CDR1 DFQATT and CDR2 SNEGSKA come from the germline V gene (reference sequence). Trimming removed 4 bases from V and 3 bases from J; junction bases left unmatched: 6. The CDR3 contains 14 residues. CDR3 sequence: CSAMGAGATDTQYF. CDR3 nucleotide sequence: TGCAGTGCTATGGGAGCGGGAGCAACAGATACGCAGTATTTT.

This clonotype was seen ten or more times. The genes are TRBV5-5 and TRBJ1-5; maybe TRBD1 (5 bases). CDR1 is SGHKS, CDR2 YYEKEE, per germline (reference sequence). This CDR3 contains 14 residues. Trimming pared 4 bases from V and 9 bases from J, leaving 17 bases between. The CDR3 region is CASSVRDGMRPQHF. Written as DNA, the CDR3 is TGTGCCAGCAGCGTCAGGGACGGAATGCGGCCCCAGCATTTT.

The rearrangement joins TRBV27 to TRBJ1-4, with a tentative D call TRBD1 (5 bases). CDR3 length: 14 residues. Trimming removed 5 bases at V and 5 bases at J, with 12 bases between. Germline V gene lookup returns CDR1 MNHEY and CDR2 SMNVEV (reference sequence). The CDR3, as DNA: TGTGCCAGCAGTCGGGGCAGTCTAAATGAAAAACTGTTTTTT. Its protein is CASSRGSLNEKLFF.

V is TRBV30 and J is TRBJ1-1; a possible D gene is TRBD1 (5 bases). V dropped 4 bases and J dropped 3 bases, with 21 bases sitting between them. Germline loops: CDR1 GTSNPN, CDR2 SVGIG (reference sequence). CDR3 size: 16 residues. CDR3 sequence (DNA): TGTGCCTGGAAAGGGAGGTTGGGGAGGGGATACACTGAAGCTTTCTTT. Translating gives CAWKGRLGRGYTEAFF.

The CDR3 protein is CASRQGATDTQYF. The CDR3 coding sequence is TGTGCCAGTAGACAGGGGGCTACAGATACGCAGTATTTT. This chain joins TRBV6-1 and TRBJ2-3, with 10 bases that match TRBD1. The CDR3 extends over 13 amino acids. With V trimmed by 9 bases and J by 3 bases, 3 bases remained unmatched. Per the germline V gene, CDR1 is MNHNS and CDR2 is SASEGT.

This rearrangement joins TRBV20-1 to TRBJ1-4; perhaps TRBD1 as D (5 bases). The CDR3 contains 14 residues. Germline V gene lookup returns CDR1 DFQATT and CDR2 SNEGSKA (reference sequence). V lost 6 bases, J lost 6 bases, and 17 bases lay in between. The CDR3 spells CSALDRYRDEKLFF. CDR3 DNA: TGCAGTGCCCTAGACAGATACCGGGATGAAAAACTGTTTTTT.

This chain links TRBV5-1 with TRBJ2-3; 9 bases are a match to TRBD2. The CDR3 runs to 15 residues. The trim removed 3 bases at V and 4 bases at J, leaving 6 bases unmatched. Germline V gene sequence: CDR1 SGHRS, CDR2 YFSETQ. This CDR3 is CASSWGGLASDTQYF. The CDR3 region has the DNA TGCGCCAGCAGCTGGGGGGGACTAGCATCAGATACGCAGTATTTT.

The chain is built from TRBV28 and TRBJ2-5, with 7 bases aligning to TRBD1. The germline CDR1 and CDR2 sequences are MDHEN and SYDVKM. The CDR3 totals 15 residues. Losses at the gene ends were 6 bases for V and 1 base for J; bases not matched to a gene: 8. Here the CDR3 reads CASSKTGSSQETQYF. The DNA of the CDR3 is TGTGCCAGCAGCAAGACAGGGTCCTCCCAAGAGACCCAGTACTTC.

This clonotype was seen only a few times. The chain is built from TRBV7-6 and TRBJ2-6; D is possibly TRBD1 (6 bases). This CDR3 spans 18 amino acids. Germline assignment: CDR1 SGHVS and CDR2 FNYEAQ. Trimming took off 5 bases at V and 1 base at J, with 18 bases between the two ends. The CDR3 spells CASSRLQGLPSGANVLTF. The CDR3, as DNA: TGTGCCAGCAGCCGCTTACAGGGCCTCCCGTCTGGGGCCAACGTCCTGACTTTC.

This clonotype was observed a handful of times. This chain uses TRBV5-1 with TRBJ2-4; D may be TRBD1 (5 bases). The germline CDR1 and CDR2 sequences are SGHRS and YFSETQ. The CDR3 has 13 residues. With 6 bases removed from V and 5 bases from J, the gap between germline ends came to 12 bases. The CDR3, as DNA: TGCGCCAGCATGATTCAAGGGGAAAACATTCAGTACTTC. This sequence encodes CASMIQGENIQYF. Full variable domain (outside the CDR3, taken from reference TRBV5-1 and TRBJ2-4): KAGVTQTPRYLIKTRGQQVTLSCSPISGHRSVSWYQQTPGQGLQFLFEYFSETQRNKGNFPGRFSGRQFSNSRSEMNVSTLELGDSALYLCASMIQGENIQYFGAGTRLSVL.

This clonotype came up a few times. The chain links TRBV10-2 to TRBJ1-4; TRBD1 agrees at 7 bases. With V trimmed by 5 bases and J by 8 bases, 8 bases remained unmatched. Germline assignment: CDR1 WSHSY and CDR2 SAAADI. The CDR3 covers 14 residues. The CDR3 protein is CASSLRGGGEKLFF. DNA of the CDR3: TGCGCCAGCAGTTTACGAGGGGGCGGCGAAAAACTGTTTTTT.

DNA of the CDR3: TGTGCCAGCTCACGAGACCGGGACACCCTAAGAGACTACGAGCAGTACTTC. Translated, it gives CASSRDRDTLRDYEQYF. The chain is built from TRBV18 and TRBJ2-7, with a possible D match to TRBD1 (6 bases). This CDR3 is built from 17 residues. Germline-derived CDR1 and CDR2 are KGHSH and LQKENI. V lost 4 bases and J lost 3, with 22 bases in between.

This chain uses TRBV28 with TRBJ2-5; possible D gene TRBD1, 5 bases. Looked up from germline, CDR1 is MDHEN and CDR2 is SYDVKM. This CDR3 spans 16 amino acids. The germline V and J ends were trimmed by 3 bases and 0 bases, with 14 bases remaining between them. The CDR3, as DNA: TGTGCCAGCAGTTTCCCGGACACTGCGTACCAAGAGACCCAGTACTTC. Translating it yields CASSFPDTAYQETQYF.

This clonotype was seen a handful of times. V is TRBV29-1 and J is TRBJ2-3; a possible D gene is TRBD2 (7 bases). In germline, CDR1 is SQVTM, CDR2 ANQGSEA. V lost 7 bases to trimming and J lost 4 bases, with 15 bases between them. The CDR3 consists of 13 residues. CDR3 region: CSAMRGRADTQYF. In DNA form, the CDR3 reads TGCAGCGCTATGCGGGGGCGGGCAGATACGCAGTATTTT.

The chain combines TRBV6-5 with TRBJ2-5; no definite D call. This CDR3 comprises 11 residues. Germline V gene sequence: CDR1 MNHEY, CDR2 SVGAGI. Trimming took off 2 bases at V and 5 bases at J, with 3 bases between the two ends. DNA for the CDR3: TGTGCCAGCAGTTACGATGAGACCCAGTACTTC. It translates to CASSYDETQYF.

The CDR3 is CASSSPRGLQPQHF. CDR3 sequence (DNA): TGTGCCAGCAGTTCTCCCAGGGGGCTTCAGCCCCAGCATTTT. The chain is built from TRBV28 and TRBJ1-5; 8 nucleotides align to TRBD1. V dropped 4 bases and J dropped 6; count of bases not matched to a gene: 5. The CDR3 is 14 residues long. Germline CDR1 is MDHEN and CDR2 is SYDVKM.

Points on this clonotype: With a much larger clone just one base away, this may be a read error. This chain joins TRBV12-3 or TRBV12-4 and TRBJ1-1, with D hard to call. CDR3 size: 16 residues. Trimming shortened V by 0 bases and J by 7 bases, and 18 bases separated the two germline ends. The CDR3 region is CASSLALTWLCGEAFF. The CDR3 nucleotides read TGTGCCAGCAGTTTAGCGTTAACATGGCTTTGTGGTGAAGCTTTCTTT.

This clonotype was seen a few times. The rearrangement uses TRBV7-2 and TRBJ2-3, with D maybe TRBD2 (7 bases). Trimming left V 1 base short and J 2 bases short, with 10 bases between. The length of the CDR3 is 15 residues. Germline V gene data show CDR1 as SGHTA and CDR2 as FQGNSA. The CDR3 DNA follows: TGTGCCAGCAGCTTAGGGGCGGGGGCCACAGATACGCAGTATTTT. Residues: CASSLGAGATDTQYF.

The chain is built from TRBV29-1 and TRBJ1-4; possible D gene TRBD1, 5 bases. Trimming cost V 4 bases and J 4 bases, with 10 bases left between them. The CDR3 is made up of 13 amino acids. Germline loops: CDR1 SQVTM, CDR2 ANQGSEA. This CDR3 is CSVVRQFNEKLFF. The CDR3 DNA follows: TGCAGCGTTGTTAGACAGTTTAATGAAAAACTGTTTTTT. Complete variable domain (other parts from reference TRBV29-1 and TRBJ1-4): SAVISQKPSRDICQRGTSLTIQCQVDSQVTMMFWYRQQPGQSLTLIATANQGSEATYESGFVIDKFPISRPNLTFSTLTVSNMSPEDSSIYLCSVVRQFNEKLFFGSGTQLSVL.

This clonotype turned up a few times. The rearrangement uses TRBV13 and TRBJ2-7; 7 bases line up with TRBD1. V lost 6 bases and J lost 3; bases outside the gene matches: 11. CDR3 length equals 15 residues. Germline CDR1 is PRHDT and CDR2 is FYEKMQ (reference sequence). The CDR3 sequence is CASRRQGGRRYEQYF. CDR3 nucleotide sequence: TGTGCCAGCAGACGACAGGGTGGTAGACGCTACGAGCAGTACTTC. The full variable domain, rest sourced from reference TRBV13 and TRBJ2-7, is AAGVIQSPRHLIKEKRETATLKCYPIPRHDTVYWYQQGPGQDPQFLISFYEKMQSDKGSIPDRFSAQQFSDYHSELNMSSLELGDSALYFCASRRQGGRRYEQYFGPGTRLTVT.

At least ten counts were recorded for this clonotype. The gene calls are TRBV25-1 and TRBJ2-7; D tentatively reads TRBD1 or TRBD2 (5 bases each). The germline CDR1 and CDR2 sequences are MGHDK and SYGVNS. V was clipped by 1 base and J by 0 bases, with 13 bases between them. The CDR3 runs to 16 residues. The chain's CDR3 is CASSELGGGSSYEQYF. Written as DNA, the CDR3 is TGTGCCAGCAGTGAATTGGGTGGGGGAAGCTCCTACGAGCAGTACTTC.